The 15 T cell receptor beta chains below were found in one sample sequenced in a study of T-cell reconstitution after alpha-beta-depleted transplantation in children. The TCRbeta library incorporated unique molecular identifiers. TCRdb reprocessed the PCR reads with MiXCR, giving one entry per CDR3 protein. This repertoire shows 500,000 or so distinct CDR3 sequences, less than 35% found once; its top ten account for more than 2%. Sequencing used PBMCs from the stem cell graft donor, obtained from the stem cell graft. The receptors derive from a human donor who donated a stem cell graft to a child with aplastic anemia.

This clonotype has a single count. The rearrangement links TRBV6-2 or TRBV6-3 to TRBJ2-2; no reliable D call. The V end lost 3 bases, the J end lost 1 base, and 9 bases lay between the germline ends. The germline V gene has CDR1 MNHEY and CDR2 SVGEGT. The CDR3 length is 15 residues. The CDR3 bases are TGTGCCAGCAGTTATGCCACCATGAACACCGGGGAGCTGTTTTTT. Amino acid sequence: CASSYATMNTGELFF.

As for this clonotype: A read error may produce the germline difference seen at one junction end. The chain joins TRBV4-2 to TRBJ2-7; D may be TRBD2 (6 bases). The CDR3 is 16 amino acids. Per the germline V gene, CDR1 is LGHNA and CDR2 is YNFKEQ. CDR3 nucleotides: TGTGCCAGCAGCCAAGATCCTCAGTTACTAGCCTACGAGCAGAACTTC. Protein product: CASSQDPQLLAYEQNF.

The table lists this clonotype with a few counts. The rearrangement joins TRBV20-1 to TRBJ2-1; maybe TRBD2 (6 bases). Deletions cut 5 bases from V and 2 bases from J, with 19 bases between. Germline assignment: CDR1 DFQATT and CDR2 SNEGSKA (reference sequence). CDR3 length: 16 residues. CDR3 loop: CSAVASGTDTYNEQFF. The DNA for the CDR3 is TGCAGTGCTGTGGCGTCTGGGACTGACACCTACAATGAGCAGTTCTTC.

In its sample, this clonotype was seen a few times. The chain combines TRBV12-3 or TRBV12-4 with TRBJ1-2, with 7 bases identical to TRBD1. This CDR3 has 15 amino acids. The V and J ends lost 7 bases and 2 bases, in that order; junction bases with no gene match: 10. The CDR3 nucleotides are TGTGCCAGCACCAAAAGGACAGGCCAAAACTATGGCTACACCTTC. This sequence encodes CASTKRTGQNYGYTF.

The rearrangement joins TRBV5-1 to TRBJ2-7; TRBD1 matches at 10 bases. This CDR3 has 13 amino acids. Germline V lookup: CDR1 SGHRS, CDR2 YFSETQ. The trim removed 6 bases at V and 5 bases at J, leaving 5 bases unmatched. CDR3 in DNA: TGCGCCAGCAACTCGGGACAGGGGCACGAGCAGTACTTC. It yields the protein CASNSGQGHEQYF.

The rearrangement joins TRBV6-1 to TRBJ2-3, with D possibly being TRBD2 (5 bases). The length of the CDR3 is 15 residues. Trimming pared 7 bases from V and 1 base from J, leaving 15 bases between. CDR1 MNHNS and CDR2 SASEGT come from the germline V gene. The CDR3 bases are TGTGCCAGCACCTTAAACCTGGGAGGCACAGATACGCAGTATTTT. Amino acid sequence: CASTLNLGGTDTQYF.

This chain connects TRBV29-1 to TRBJ2-4, with a possible D match to TRBD2 (5 bases). Trimming cost V 7 bases and J 5 bases, with 12 bases left between them. The CDR3 length is 12 residues. Per the germline V gene, CDR1 is SQVTM and CDR2 is ANQGSEA. The CDR3 loop reads CSAGSGENIQYF. As DNA, the CDR3 is TGCAGCGCCGGCAGCGGTGAAAACATTCAGTACTTC.

The chain carries TRBV18 and TRBJ2-7; D could derive from TRBD1 or TRBD2 (6 bases each). This CDR3 is 17 amino acids long. V lost 1 base and J lost 7, with 23 bases in between. In germline, CDR1 is KGHSH, CDR2 LQKENI. CDR3 sequence reads: CASSPQEGGPVNGEQYV. The DNA of the CDR3 is TGTGCCAGCTCACCACAGGAAGGGGGGCCAGTCAATGGGGAGCAGTACGTC.

The V gene is TRBV10-1, the J gene TRBJ1-2; 8 nucleotides agree with TRBD1. The length of the CDR3 is 17 residues. Germline loops: CDR1 WNHNN, CDR2 SYGVQD (reference sequence). V gave up 3 bases and J gave up 4 bases; unmatched junction bases: 13. DNA for the CDR3: TGCGCCAGCAGTGACCCGGGACAGGCCAACGTGCCCTATGGCTACACCTTC. Its translation: CASSDPGQANVPYGYTF.

The chain couples TRBV20-1 to TRBJ2-5; no reliable D call. The germline CDR1 and CDR2 sequences are DFQATT and SNEGSKA (reference sequence). The CDR3 covers 12 residues. Trimming took 6 bases from V and 1 from J, leaving 9 bases between them. CDR3 DNA sequence: TGCAGTGCCCCATCGGTCCAAGAGACCCAGTACTTC. The encoded protein is CSAPSVQETQYF.

The chain has TRBV6-2 or TRBV6-3 and TRBJ2-1, with TRBD2 matching over 11 bases. V lost 2 bases and J lost 5; bases outside the gene matches: 2. This CDR3 region has 15 residues. CDR1 is MNHEY and CDR2 is SVGEGT in the germline V gene. DNA of the CDR3: TGTGCCAGCAGTTACATAGCGGGAGGGGACAATGAGCAGTTCTTC. Amino acids: CASSYIAGGDNEQFF.

This clonotype was observed a handful of times. This sequence joins TRBV12-3 or TRBV12-4 and TRBJ2-3; no clear D gene. V was cut by 4 bases and J by 10 bases, with 12 bases left in between. The CDR3 has 12 amino acids. The CDR3 region has the DNA TGTGCCAGCAGTTACGATAATGGGGCGCAGTATTTT. It translates to CASSYDNGAQYF.

This clonotype was seen a few times. This chain joins TRBV20-1 and TRBJ2-5, with 8 bases aligning to TRBD2. Germline V gene lookup returns CDR1 DFQATT and CDR2 SNEGSKA (reference sequence). The CDR3 extends over 16 amino acids. V was clipped by 5 bases and J by 0 bases; unmatched bases: 11. CDR3 sequence (DNA): TGCAGTGCTTTGAGGACCGTAGCGGGGTACCAAGAGACCCAGTACTTC. As protein: CSALRTVAGYQETQYF.

V and J are TRBV15 and TRBJ2-2, with no clear D. V lost 4 bases and J lost 3, with 6 bases in between. Germline V CDR1 and CDR2: LNHNV, YYDKDF (reference sequence). The CDR3 has 13 residues. The CDR3 DNA sequence: TGTGCCACCAGCACGACCGACACCGGGGAGCTGTTTTTT. Protein product: CATSTTDTGELFF.

The rearrangement uses TRBV6-5 and TRBJ1-1; perhaps TRBD1 as D (5 bases). CDR1 is MNHEY and CDR2 is SVGAGI in the germline V gene. Trimming took 0 bases from V and 4 from J, leaving 15 bases between them. This CDR3 comprises 16 residues. The CDR3 sequence: CASSYSSQGSGTEAFF. DNA for the CDR3: TGTGCCAGCAGTTACTCGTCGCAGGGTTCGGGCACTGAAGCTTTCTTT.